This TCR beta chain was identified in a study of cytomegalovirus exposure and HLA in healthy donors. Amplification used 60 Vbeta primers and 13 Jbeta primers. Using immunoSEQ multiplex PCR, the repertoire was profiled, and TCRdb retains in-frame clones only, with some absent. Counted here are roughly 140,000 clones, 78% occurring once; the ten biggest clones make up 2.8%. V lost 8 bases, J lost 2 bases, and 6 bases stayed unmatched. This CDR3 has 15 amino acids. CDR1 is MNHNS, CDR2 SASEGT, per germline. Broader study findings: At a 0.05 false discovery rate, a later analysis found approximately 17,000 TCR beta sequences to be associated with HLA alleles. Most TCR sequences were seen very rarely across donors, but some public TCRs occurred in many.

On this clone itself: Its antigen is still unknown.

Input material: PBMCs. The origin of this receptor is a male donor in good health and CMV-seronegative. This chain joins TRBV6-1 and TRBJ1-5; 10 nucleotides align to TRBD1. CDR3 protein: CASGTGTGGNQPQHF. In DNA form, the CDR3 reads TGTGCCAGCGGGACCGGGACAGGGGGCAATCAGCCCCAGCATTTT.